The 14 T cell receptor beta chains given below trace back to one sample, sequenced in a study of T cells in narcolepsy. Sequencing used immunoSEQ multiplex PCR; TCRdb keeps in-frame clones, though not all of them. The sample shows approximately 30,000 clones, 78% of them seen only once. Sequencing was performed on CD45RA- memory CD4+ T cells from PBMCs. The receptors were gathered from a human donor with narcolepsy.

The chain has TRBV6-6 and TRBJ1-1; possibly TRBD1 for D (6 bases). V dropped 2 bases and J dropped 6 bases, with 10 bases sitting between them. CDR1 is MNHNY and CDR2 is SVGAGI in the germline V gene (reference sequence). The CDR3 extends over 13 amino acids. CDR3 in amino acids: CASSYEGEAEAFF. The CDR3 region has the DNA TGTGCCAGCAGTTACGAGGGGGAGGCTGAAGCTTTCTTT.

This clone was counted a few times. The rearrangement links TRBV2 to TRBJ2-6; D unclear. V was clipped by 3 bases and J by 3 bases, with 3 bases between them. The germline V gene has CDR1 SNHLY and CDR2 FYNNEI. The CDR3 length is 13 residues. CDR3 protein: CASSDVGANVLTF. The CDR3 DNA follows: TGTGCCAGCAGTGACGTTGGGGCCAACGTCCTGACTTTC.

V usage is TRBV6-6 and J usage is TRBJ2-3, with TRBD2 matching over 7 bases. Germline V gene sequence: CDR1 MNHNY, CDR2 SVGAGI (reference sequence). J gave up 0 bases and V 7 bases, and 7 bases lay outside the gene matches. The CDR3 consists of 15 residues. The CDR3, as DNA: TGTGCCAGCACCCGCGACGGGAGGAGCACAGATACGCAGTATTTT. It codes for CASTRDGRSTDTQYF.

The chain is built from TRBV2 and TRBJ1-1; D remains ambiguous. Germline assignment: CDR1 SNHLY and CDR2 FYNNEI. The CDR3 covers 15 residues. V was clipped by 6 bases and J by 5 bases, with 19 bases between them. The chain's CDR3 is CASSPGGRPRTEAFF. The CDR3 region has the DNA TGTGCCAGCAGCCCCGGAGGGAGACCGAGGACTGAAGCTTTCTTT.

The chain links TRBV5-6 to TRBJ2-5; D gene uncertain. Germline values: CDR1 SGHDT, CDR2 YYEEEE. V lost 3 bases and J lost 4, with 16 bases in between. The CDR3 is 15 amino acids. DNA for the CDR3: TGTGCCAGCAGCTCAAGACTCACCTGGGGAGAGACCCAGTACTTC. It translates to CASSSRLTWGETQYF.

Here the CDR3 reads CASSLMGQGAGYGYTF. The CDR3 DNA is TGTGCCAGCAGCTTGATGGGACAGGGGGCCGGCTATGGCTACACCTTC. The chain links TRBV7-2 to TRBJ1-2; 12 bases match TRBD1. V lost 3 bases, J lost 4 bases, and 6 bases stayed unmatched. This CDR3 spans 16 amino acids. Germline V gives CDR1 SGHTA, CDR2 FQGNSA.

This chain links TRBV7-2 with TRBJ2-5; 8 positions match TRBD2. Per germline, CDR1 SGHTA and CDR2 FQGNSA. The trim removed 4 bases at V and 10 bases at J, leaving 20 bases unmatched. This CDR3 contains 17 residues. The CDR3: CASSSMLAGGGKGVQYF. CDR3 bases: TGTGCCAGCAGCTCCATGCTGGCGGGGGGAGGAAAGGGTGTCCAGTACTTC.

The chain couples TRBV6-1 to TRBJ1-6, with TRBD1 as a possible D gene (6 bases). The ends were cut back, 0 bases at V and 6 bases at J, with 12 bases in the middle. Germline V lookup: CDR1 MNHNS, CDR2 SASEGT. This CDR3 region has 16 residues. CDR3 sequence: CASSEALGGLNSPLHF. The CDR3 DNA reads TGTGCCAGCAGTGAAGCGTTGGGGGGGCTTAATTCACCCCTCCACTTT.

The chain carries TRBV7-3 and TRBJ2-3; 14 bases agree with TRBD2. V lost 4 bases to trimming and J lost 7 bases; unmatched junction nucleotides: 7. The CDR3 length is 16 residues. Per the germline V gene, CDR1 is SGHTA and CDR2 is FQGTGA. The CDR3 is CASSSRTSGGKNTQYF. CDR3 sequence (DNA): TGTGCCAGCAGCTCCCGGACTAGCGGGGGGAAGAATACGCAGTATTTT.

Turning to this clone: The sample carries other DNA sequences with the same CDR3. The chain couples TRBV19 to TRBJ1-6, with 7 nucleotides matching TRBD1. The V and J ends lost 7 bases and 6 bases, in that order; junction bases with no gene match: 9. Germline CDR1 LNHDA, CDR2 SQIVND (reference sequence). This CDR3 spans 15 amino acids. This chain's CDR3 is CASTSQGTPNSPLHF. The CDR3 DNA reads as TGTGCCAGTACTTCACAGGGGACCCCTAATTCACCCCTCCACTTT.

This clone came up once. The V gene is TRBV9, the J gene TRBJ1-1, with 7 bases identical to TRBD1. The CDR3 length is 16 residues. Germline trimming cut 0 bases from V and 0 bases from J; bases unmatched to any gene: 5. Germline V gene data show CDR1 as SGDLS and CDR2 as YYNGEE. The DNA of the CDR3 is TGTGCCAGCAGCGTAGCGGCAGGGGGGCTGAACACTGAAGCTTTCTTT. Protein sequence: CASSVAAGGLNTEAFF.

The chain links TRBV6-4 to TRBJ2-2; possibly TRBD1 for D (5 bases). Between the trimmed V and J ends, which lost 4 bases and 1 base, there was a span of 7 bases. Germline CDR1 is MRHNA and CDR2 is SNTAGT. The CDR3 sequence is 14 residues long. The CDR3 loop is CASSVQENTGELFF. The CDR3 DNA sequence: TGTGCCAGCAGTGTACAGGAGAACACCGGGGAGCTGTTTTTT.

The chain has TRBV6-5 and TRBJ1-1, with 8 bases that match TRBD1. CDR1 and CDR2 from the germline V gene are MNHEY and SVGAGI. This CDR3 has 13 amino acids. Trimming at V came to 5 bases and at J to 5 bases, leaving 4 bases not matched to a gene. The CDR3 bases are TGTGCCAGCAGTCGACAGGGGACTACTGAAGCTTTCTTT. This gives the protein CASSRQGTTEAFF.

The V gene is TRBV9, the J gene TRBJ2-3, with 9 bases lining up with TRBD2. The junction had 10 bases not matched to a gene; V was cut back by 0 bases and J by 2 bases. This CDR3 has 18 amino acids. CDR1 SGDLS and CDR2 YYNGEE come from the germline V gene. Written as DNA, the CDR3 is TGTGCCAGCAGCGTAGCTCTGGGCGGGACTAGCTTCACAGATACGCAGTATTTT. Translation gives CASSVALGGTSFTDTQYF.